One sample yielded the 15 T cell receptor beta chains listed below, sequenced in a study of chemoradiotherapy in HPV16-positive cancers. Some clones are missing from TCRdb's copy, which holds only in-frame ones; the method was immunoSEQ multiplex PCR. The sample holds approximately 27,000 clones, more than 75% seen once. The sample was blood, taken from a patient who underwent chemoradiotherapy. These receptor sequences come from a human donor with HPV-associated anogenital cancer.

This clone has just one count. CDR3 sequence: CASIQGNRLNFYYGYTF. Here the CDR3 DNA reads TGTGCCAGCATCCAAGGCAACCGCTTGAATTTTTACTATGGCTACACCTTC. The V call is TRBV2, the J call TRBJ1-2; D uncertain. Per germline, CDR1 SNHLY and CDR2 FYNNEI. CDR3 size: 17 residues. The germline V and J ends were trimmed by 7 bases and 3 bases, with 24 bases remaining between them.

V usage is TRBV2 and J usage is TRBJ2-1, with a tentative D call TRBD1 (5 bases). This CDR3 is 11 amino acids long. The V gene lost 6 bases and the J gene lost 7 bases, with 7 bases spanning the gap. CDR1 and CDR2 (germline): SNHLY, FYNNEI. CDR3 DNA sequence: TGTGCCAGCAGCAGACAGAATGAGCAGTTCTTC. This encodes CASSRQNEQFF.

The chain carries TRBV28 and TRBJ2-3; 7 bases agree with TRBD1. The CDR3 consists of 15 residues. The V segment lost 5 bases and the J segment 9 bases; nucleotides outside the gene matches: 14. Germline CDR1 and CDR2: MDHEN and SYDVKM. DNA for the CDR3: TGTGCCAGCAGTCCACTACAGGGGACGGGAAAAACGCAGTATTTT. Translated, it gives CASSPLQGTGKTQYF.

The genes are TRBV5-5 and TRBJ2-7, with 7 bases fitting TRBD2. Losses at the gene ends were 4 bases for V and 7 bases for J; bases not matched to a gene: 14. There are 15 residues in the CDR3. Looked up from germline, CDR1 is SGHKS and CDR2 is YYEKEE (reference sequence). As DNA, the CDR3 is TGTGCCAGCAGCCCGCCCGGACTAGTAGTAGGGGAGCAGTACTTC. The encoded protein is CASSPPGLVVGEQYF. Full variable domain (rest looked up from reference TRBV5-5 and TRBJ2-7): DAGVTQSPTHLIKTRGQQVTLRCSPISGHKSVSWYQQVLGQGPQFIFQYYEKEERGRGNFPDRFSARQFPNYSSELNVNALLLGDSALYLCASSPPGLVVGEQYFGPGTRLTVT.

The chain uses TRBV2 and TRBJ1-1; TRBD1 matches at 7 bases. The germline V gene encodes CDR1 SNHLY and CDR2 FYNNEI. Trimming removed 7 bases from V and 1 base from J; junction bases left unmatched: 15. The CDR3 runs 17 residues. CDR3 sequence: CASKGGLRQVENTEAFF. Written as DNA, the CDR3 is TGTGCCAGCAAAGGGGGCCTCCGACAGGTTGAGAACACTGAAGCTTTCTTT.

This clone showed up just a few times. The CDR3 DNA reads as TGCGCCAGCAGCGAGACACAGGGTGGCGGGGAGCTGTTTTTT. Residues: CASSETQGGGELFF. V is TRBV5-1 and J is TRBJ2-2, with D possibly TRBD1 on 6 matching bases. Trimming removed 4 bases at V and 7 bases at J, with 14 bases between. Germline V gene lookup returns CDR1 SGHRS and CDR2 YFSETQ. There are 14 residues in the CDR3. The full variable domain, in which reference TRBV5-1 and TRBJ2-2 provide the parts outside the CDR3, is KAGVTQTPRYLIKTRGQQVTLSCSPISGHRSVSWYQQTPGQGLQFLFEYFSETQRNKGNFPGRFSGRQFSNSRSEMNVSTLELGDSALYLCASSETQGGGELFFGEGSRLTVL.

The chain carries TRBV6-1 and TRBJ1-1; D gene uncertain. Trimming took off 6 bases at V and 7 bases at J, with 15 bases between the two ends. Germline V CDR1 and CDR2: MNHNS, SASEGT. This CDR3 spans 13 amino acids. The chain's CDR3 is CASRKGGSDEAFF. In nucleotides, the CDR3 is TGTGCCAGCAGGAAAGGTGGCAGCGATGAAGCTTTCTTT.

The V call is TRBV27, the J call TRBJ1-1; D possibly corresponds to TRBD1 (6 bases). Germline CDR1 MNHEY, CDR2 SMNVEV (reference sequence). V lost 0 bases to trimming and J lost 5 bases, with 13 bases between them. This CDR3 is 15 amino acids long. The CDR3 DNA follows: TGTGCCAGCAGTTTATCGTGGGGGGGGGCAACTGAAGCTTTCTTT. Encoded protein: CASSLSWGGATEAFF.

This rearrangement joins TRBV19 to TRBJ1-2; D possibly corresponds to TRBD1 (6 bases). This CDR3 contains 13 residues. V dropped 5 bases and J dropped 5 bases, with 12 bases sitting between them. Per germline, CDR1 LNHDA and CDR2 SQIVND (reference sequence). The CDR3 DNA reads TGTGCCAGTAGTGAGAAGGGACATTATGGCTACACCTTC. It yields the protein CASSEKGHYGYTF.

This chain joins TRBV19 and TRBJ1-6, with a weak D call TRBD1 (5 bases). The CDR3 totals 15 residues. CDR1 is LNHDA and CDR2 is SQIVND in the germline V gene (reference sequence). The ends were cut back, 2 bases at V and 9 bases at J, with 14 bases in the middle. CDR3 sequence reads: CASSIKVAGISPLHF. Here the CDR3 DNA reads TGTGCCAGTAGTATAAAAGTGGCAGGGATTTCACCCCTCCACTTT.

This clone was detected only once. The V call is TRBV10-3, the J call TRBJ2-5; no definite D call. Trimming pared 4 bases from V and 5 bases from J, leaving 5 bases between. Germline CDR1 ENHRY, CDR2 SYGVKD. This CDR3 is built from 11 residues. The CDR3 reads CAISVGETQYF. The DNA of the CDR3 is TGTGCCATCAGTGTAGGGGAGACCCAGTACTTC.

The chain recombines TRBV5-5 with TRBJ1-6; D not certain. The CDR3 is 17 residues long. The ends were cut back, 0 bases at V and 0 bases at J, with 10 bases in the middle. Germline CDR1 and CDR2: SGHKS and YYEKEE (reference sequence). The CDR3: CASSLEAEGSYNSPLHF. CDR3 bases: TGTGCCAGCAGCTTGGAGGCGGAGGGCTCCTATAATTCACCCCTCCACTTT.

The V and J genes are TRBV30 and TRBJ1-3; D not certain. This CDR3 region has 12 residues. V lost 3 bases and J lost 7, with 10 bases in between. The germline V gene encodes CDR1 GTSNPN and CDR2 SVGIG (reference sequence). The CDR3 is CAWRMGGNTIYF. The CDR3 DNA follows: TGTGCCTGGAGAATGGGAGGGAACACCATATATTTT.

The chain combines TRBV7-9 with TRBJ2-1; D is undetermined. V dropped 1 base and J dropped 6 bases, with 10 bases sitting between them. The CDR3 covers 14 residues. The V gene's germline CDR1 is SEHNR and CDR2 FQNEAQ (reference sequence). CDR3 sequence reads: CASSLERQRNEQFF. The CDR3 coding sequence is TGTGCCAGCAGCTTAGAGAGACAACGCAATGAGCAGTTCTTC.

The V call is TRBV19, the J call TRBJ1-1, with 7 bases that match TRBD1. Germline CDR1 and CDR2: LNHDA and SQIVND (reference sequence). V was pared by 8 bases and J by 0 bases, with 12 bases of the junction left unmatched. The CDR3 is made up of 16 amino acids. Here the CDR3 reads CASGQVRATVNTEAFF. The CDR3 DNA sequence: TGTGCCAGTGGACAGGTGAGAGCTACTGTGAACACTGAAGCTTTCTTT. The entire variable domain, with the rest obtained from reference TRBV19 and TRBJ1-1, is as follows: DGGITQSPKYLFRKEGQNVTLSCEQNLNHDAMYWYRQDPGQGLRLIYYSQIVNDFQKGDIAEGYSVSREKKESFPLTVTSAQKNPTAFYLCASGQVRATVNTEAFFGQGTRLTVV.